This T cell receptor (beta chain) derives from a study of OX40 agonist ivuxolimab in advanced cancers. Germline V gene data show CDR1 as SGHRS and CDR2 as YFSETQ. V was shortened by 0 bases and J by 3 bases, with 7 bases between the two germline ends. CDR3 length: 13 amino acids. Regarding the study as a whole: The study did not work out the antigen specificity of the expanded peripheral T cells.

The data were produced by immunoSEQ multiplex PCR, yet TCRdb's version contains in-frame clones alone and is incomplete. Of about 69,000 clones in the sample, about 90% were seen once. The timepoints at which blood was sampled were baseline, cycle 4 day 1, and cycle 7 day 1. As for this clone: The antigen remains undetermined.

This TCR was sampled from an adult with an advanced solid tumor such as melanoma, head and neck, liver or kidney cancer. The starting material was CD4+ or CD8+ T cells sorted from blood, obtained in a trial of the OX40 agonist ivuxolimab. The gene calls are TRBV5-1 and TRBJ2-7; D uncertain. The DNA for the CDR3 is TGCGCCAGCAGCTTGGTCGACGGCTACGAGCAGTACTTC. Encoded protein: CASSLVDGYEQYF.